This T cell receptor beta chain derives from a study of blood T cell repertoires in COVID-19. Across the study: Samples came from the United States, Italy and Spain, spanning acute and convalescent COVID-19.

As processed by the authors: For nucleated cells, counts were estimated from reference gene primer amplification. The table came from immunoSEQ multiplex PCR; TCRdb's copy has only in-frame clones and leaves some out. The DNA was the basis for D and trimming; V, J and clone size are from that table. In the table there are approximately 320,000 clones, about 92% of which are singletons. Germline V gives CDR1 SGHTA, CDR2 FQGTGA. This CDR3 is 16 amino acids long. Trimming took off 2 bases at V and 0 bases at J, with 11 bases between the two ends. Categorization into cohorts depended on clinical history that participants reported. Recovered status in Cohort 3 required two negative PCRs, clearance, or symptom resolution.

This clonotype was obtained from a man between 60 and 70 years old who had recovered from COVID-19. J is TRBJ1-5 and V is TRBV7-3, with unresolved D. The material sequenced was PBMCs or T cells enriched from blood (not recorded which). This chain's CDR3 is CASSLEGTYSNQPQHF. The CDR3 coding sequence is TGTGCCAGCAGCTTAGAGGGCACCTATAGCAATCAGCCCCAGCATTTT.